What follows are 26 T cell receptor beta chains derived from one specimen sequenced in a study of blood T cell repertoires in COVID-19. The protocol was immunoSEQ multiplex PCR, while the TCRdb copy is restricted to in-frame clones and leaves out a portion. The table has under 350,000 clones, 86% seen once. Sequencing was carried out using peripheral blood. These TCRs come from a young man with active or convalescent COVID-19.

The chain recombines TRBV15 with TRBJ1-3; the match to TRBD1 covers 7 bases. Trimming cost V 3 bases and J 2 bases; bases outside gene matches: 1. The CDR3 consists of 14 residues. The germline gives CDR1 LNHNV, CDR2 YYDKDF (reference sequence). The DNA for the CDR3 is TGTGCCACCAGCAGGACAGGGACTGGAAACACCATATATTTT. It is translated as CATSRTGTGNTIYF.

This chain connects TRBV11-3 to TRBJ2-3; maybe TRBD2 (6 bases). The germline V gene encodes CDR1 SGHNT and CDR2 YENEEA. The CDR3 covers 14 residues. Trimming left V 3 bases short and J 4 bases short, with 11 bases between. CDR3: CASSFGRGADTQYF. The CDR3 DNA is TGTGCCAGCAGCTTTGGGCGGGGCGCAGATACGCAGTATTTT.

The chain links TRBV7-9 to TRBJ2-1, with D possibly being TRBD2 (5 bases). Germline lookup yields CDR1 SEHNR and CDR2 FQNEAQ (reference sequence). V gave up 8 bases and J gave up 7 bases, with 15 bases separating them. CDR3 size: 13 residues. In DNA form, the CDR3 reads TGTGCCAGCTGCCGGACTTCGAAGAATGAGCAGTTCTTC. Protein: CASCRTSKNEQFF. The full variable domain, its missing parts supplied by reference TRBV7-9 and TRBJ2-1, is DTGVSQNPRHKITKRGQNVTFRCDPISEHNRLYWYRQTLGQGPEFLTYFQNEAQLEKSRLLSDRFSAERPKGSFSTLEIQRTEQGDSAMYLCASCRTSKNEQFFGPGTRLTVL.

J is TRBJ2-7 and V is TRBV28; 9 bases fit TRBD1. This CDR3 is built from 16 residues. The germline V gene encodes CDR1 MDHEN and CDR2 SYDVKM. J gave up 1 base and V 2 bases, and 6 bases lay outside the gene matches. CDR3 in DNA: TGTGCCAGCAGTTTAGGGGGACAGGGCCCATCCTACGAGCAGTACTTC. Translating gives CASSLGGQGPSYEQYF.

The genes are TRBV11-3 and TRBJ2-7, with 10 positions matching TRBD2. CDR1 and CDR2 (germline): SGHNT, YENEEA. The CDR3 consists of 16 residues. V dropped 3 bases and J dropped 3; count of bases not matched to a gene: 8. This chain's CDR3 is CASSFGTSDLGYEQYF. CDR3 nucleotide sequence: TGTGCCAGCAGCTTCGGGACTAGCGACCTCGGCTACGAGCAGTACTTC.

V is TRBV10-2 and J is TRBJ2-7, with D possibly matching TRBD2 (6 bases). The CDR3 consists of 16 residues. Germline CDR1 and CDR2: WSHSY and SAAADI. The V and J ends lost 1 base and 3 bases respectively, with 16 bases between them. The CDR3 spells CASSEWVLAQGYEQYF. The CDR3 DNA follows: TGCGCCAGCAGTGAGTGGGTCCTAGCGCAAGGCTACGAGCAGTACTTC.

The genes are TRBV6-5 and TRBJ1-3; 8 bases map to TRBD1. Trimming cost V 2 bases and J 4 bases; bases outside gene matches: 4. The CDR3 spans 15 residues. Per the germline V gene, CDR1 is MNHEY and CDR2 is SVGAGI. CDR3 coding DNA: TGTGCCAGCAGTTACCTCGACAGGGGAGGAAACACCATATATTTT. This translates into CASSYLDRGGNTIYF.

As for this clone: In the same sample, other DNA sequences code for this CDR3. The gene calls are TRBV9 and TRBJ1-3; D gene ambiguous. The CDR3 totals 14 residues. The V gene's germline CDR1 is SGDLS and CDR2 YYNGEE. The V and J ends lost 0 bases and 0 bases respectively, with 4 bases between them. The CDR3 spells CASSVAGSGNTIYF. DNA of the CDR3: TGTGCCAGCAGCGTAGCCGGCTCTGGAAACACCATATATTTT.

The rearrangement joins TRBV6-5 to TRBJ2-2, with 13 bases aligning to TRBD2. There are 13 residues in the CDR3. From germline, CDR1 is MNHEY and CDR2 SVGAGI. Trimming cost V 9 bases and J 5 bases; bases outside gene matches: 0. CDR3 DNA: TGTGCCAGGGGACTAGCGGGAACCGGGGAGCTGTTTTTT. It translates to CARGLAGTGELFF.

The chain has TRBV3-1 (or the pseudogene TRBV3-2) and TRBJ2-7, with TRBD2 matching 12 bases. V shed 3 bases and J 5 bases; nucleotides not matched to a gene: 14. Germline CDR1 LGHDT, CDR2 YNNKEL (reference sequence). The CDR3 is made up of 18 amino acids. The DNA of the CDR3 is TGTGCCAGCAGCCATATGACTAGCGGGGGCCCCGGGATCCACGAGCAGTACTTC. It is translated as CASSHMTSGGPGIHEQYF.

J is TRBJ2-3 and V is TRBV5-1; D might be TRBD1 (6 bases). With 5 bases removed from V and 4 bases from J, the gap between germline ends came to 14 bases. Germline CDR1 and CDR2: SGHRS and YFSETQ. CDR3 length equals 14 residues. This chain's CDR3 is CASRVRGIADTQYF. CDR3 nucleotides: TGCGCCAGCAGGGTCAGGGGAATTGCAGATACGCAGTATTTT.

The chain combines TRBV18 with TRBJ2-6; D not certain. This CDR3 comprises 17 residues. Germline CDR1 and CDR2: KGHSH and LQKENI. The germline V and J ends were trimmed by 3 bases and 0 bases, with 12 bases remaining between them. CDR3 in amino acids: CASSPLPGNSGANVLTF. The CDR3 DNA sequence: TGTGCCAGCTCACCCCTTCCAGGAAACTCTGGGGCCAACGTCCTGACTTTC.

V is TRBV19 and J is TRBJ2-3, with TRBD2 matching over 9 bases. Germline loops: CDR1 LNHDA, CDR2 SQIVND (reference sequence). The CDR3 runs to 17 residues. V was clipped by 5 bases and J by 6 bases; unmatched bases: 15. The CDR3 sequence: CASSPGGLAGLLDTQYF. The CDR3 DNA reads as TGTGCCAGTAGTCCCGGTGGGCTAGCGGGACTACTTGATACGCAGTATTTT.

The chain uses TRBV29-1 and TRBJ2-7; 7 nucleotides line up with TRBD1. The junction had 8 bases not matched to a gene; V was cut back by 6 bases and J by 0 bases. The V gene's germline CDR1 is SQVTM and CDR2 ANQGSEA. The CDR3 totals 14 residues. The CDR3 DNA is TGCAGCGTCACCGGGACAGTGGACTCCTACGAGCAGTACTTC. Translation gives CSVTGTVDSYEQYF.

DNA for the CDR3: TGTGCCACCAGTGGGGATGGCGGGAGCGGTGAGACCCAGTACTTC. This codes for CATSGDGGSGETQYF. This chain joins TRBV24-1 and TRBJ2-5; 7 bases align to TRBD2. Germline CDR1 reads KGHDR; CDR2 reads SFDVKD. Unmatched junction bases numbered 10, after V lost 5 bases and J lost 5 bases. The CDR3 consists of 15 residues.

This sequence joins TRBV29-1 and TRBJ2-1, with 9 positions matching TRBD2. This CDR3 has 12 amino acids. The trim removed 6 bases at V and 5 bases at J, leaving 2 bases unmatched. The germline V gene encodes CDR1 SQVTM and CDR2 ANQGSEA. The CDR3, as DNA: TGCAGCGTCAGGACTAGCGACAATGAGCAGTTCTTC. As protein: CSVRTSDNEQFF.

The table lists this clone with a few counts. CDR3 loop: CASSVQDLREQYF. The CDR3 nucleotides read TGCGCCAGCAGTGTTCAGGACTTGCGGGAGCAGTACTTC. This sequence joins TRBV10-2 and TRBJ2-7; a weak D match, TRBD2 (5 bases). The ends were cut back, 4 bases at V and 7 bases at J, with 14 bases in the middle. The length of the CDR3 is 13 residues. Germline V lookup: CDR1 WSHSY, CDR2 SAAADI.

The chain has TRBV5-1 and TRBJ2-5, with no clear D. This CDR3 spans 16 amino acids. Germline assignment: CDR1 SGHRS and CDR2 YFSETQ. Trimming stripped 4 bases from V and 3 bases from J, with 19 bases between. This CDR3 reads CASSPFPTRGKETQYF. In nucleotides, the CDR3 is TGCGCCAGCAGCCCGTTTCCGACTCGAGGTAAAGAGACCCAGTACTTC.

J is TRBJ1-6 and V is TRBV6-5, with a possible D match to TRBD1 (5 bases). The CDR3 loop spans 12 amino acids. In germline, CDR1 is MNHEY, CDR2 SVGAGI. Trimming cost V 6 bases and J 8 bases, with 8 bases left between them. Written as DNA, the CDR3 is TGTGCCAGCAGGGCGACAGATTCACCCCTCCACTTT. It yields the protein CASRATDSPLHF.

The chain is built from TRBV4-3 and TRBJ1-5; no clear D. The germline V and J ends were trimmed by 0 bases and 1 base, with 7 bases remaining between them. CDR1 LGHNA and CDR2 YSLEER come from the germline V gene. The CDR3 totals 15 residues. The CDR3 DNA is TGCGCCAGCAGCCAAGATTCGGGGAGCAATCAGCCCCAGCATTTT. Residues: CASSQDSGSNQPQHF.

The V gene is TRBV5-1, the J gene TRBJ1-2; 7 bases line up with TRBD1. Trimming cost V 4 bases and J 2 bases; bases outside gene matches: 2. The CDR3 sequence is 13 residues long. In germline, CDR1 is SGHRS, CDR2 YFSETQ. The CDR3 here is CASSVTGNYGYTF. In DNA, the CDR3 is TGCGCCAGCAGCGTGACAGGGAACTATGGCTACACCTTC.

This chain joins TRBV19 and TRBJ1-4, with 8 bases that match TRBD1. The CDR3 contains 13 residues. The ends lost 4 bases at V and 7 bases at J; junction bases unmatched: 2. CDR1 and CDR2 (germline): LNHDA, SQIVND (reference sequence). CDR3 sequence reads: CASSNRGSEKLFF. CDR3 coding DNA: TGTGCCAGTAGTAACAGGGGGAGTGAAAAACTGTTTTTT.

This chain connects TRBV5-4 to TRBJ2-4; D unclear. The CDR3 consists of 12 residues. The germline V gene has CDR1 SGHNT and CDR2 YYREEE (reference sequence). The germline V and J ends were trimmed by 0 bases and 5 bases, with 3 bases remaining between them. Here the CDR3 DNA reads TGTGCCAGCAGCTTGGGGCAAAACATTCAGTACTTC. Translated, it gives CASSLGQNIQYF.

The chain links TRBV7-8 to TRBJ2-5; D is possibly TRBD2 (6 bases). Trimming took 3 bases from V and 5 from J, leaving 16 bases between them. The CDR3 is 15 amino acids. CDR1 is SGHVS and CDR2 is FQNEAQ in the germline V gene. The CDR3 nucleotides read TGTGCCAGCAGCTTGATCGCGGGATTTGGGGAGACCCAGTACTTC. It encodes CASSLIAGFGETQYF.

The genes are TRBV29-1 and TRBJ2-2; possibly TRBD2 for D (5 bases). In germline, CDR1 is SQVTM, CDR2 ANQGSEA. Deletions cut 4 bases from V and 3 bases from J, with 9 bases between. The CDR3 consists of 13 residues. The CDR3 is CSVAGIYTGELFF. CDR3 in DNA: TGCAGCGTTGCCGGGATCTACACCGGGGAGCTGTTTTTT.

The chain combines TRBV3-1 (or the pseudogene TRBV3-2) with TRBJ2-3; 7 bases are shared with TRBD2. With 4 bases clipped from V and 4 bases from J, the junction kept 8 bases outside the gene matches. The CDR3 loop spans 15 amino acids. Germline CDR1 LGHDT, CDR2 YNNKEL (reference sequence). This CDR3 reads CASSLEGGWADTQYF. CDR3 coding DNA: TGTGCCAGCAGCCTCGAGGGAGGGTGGGCAGATACGCAGTATTTT.